Each of the 30 T cell receptor beta chains below was sequenced from the same sample in a study of blood T cell repertoires in COVID-19. Using immunoSEQ multiplex PCR, the repertoire was profiled, and TCRdb retains in-frame clones only, with some absent. The sample records roughly 300,000 clones, approximately 93% being singletons. The sequencing sample was made of peripheral blood. The receptor set was obtained from a woman in her 30s with COVID-19, enrolled during active disease.

Turning to this clone: The same CDR3 also results from other DNA sequences found in this sample. The chain uses TRBV7-9 and TRBJ1-2; 7 bases agree with TRBD1. Germline-derived CDR1 and CDR2 are SEHNR and FQNEAQ (reference sequence). This CDR3 contains 14 residues. The V gene end was trimmed by 5 bases and the J gene end by 2 bases; junction bases not matched to a gene: 5. CDR3 sequence reads: CASSPPGQNYGYTF. DNA of the CDR3: TGTGCCAGCAGCCCCCCGGGACAGAACTATGGCTACACCTTC.

This chain connects TRBV5-6 to TRBJ1-6, with 7 bases aligning to TRBD1. The CDR3 covers 14 residues. Germline V gives CDR1 SGHDT, CDR2 YYEEEE. V shed 2 bases, J shed 14 bases, and the junction held 10 bases outside the gene matches. CDR3 sequence (DNA): TGTGCCAGCAGCTTTAGGGACAGCAAATCAGCCCTCCACTTT. It codes for CASSFRDSKSALHF.

This clone showed up just a few times. The chain combines TRBV4-2 with TRBJ2-3; a weak D match, TRBD2 (6 bases). V lost 5 bases, J lost 2 bases, and 14 bases lay in between. CDR1 is LGHNA, CDR2 YNFKEQ, per germline. This CDR3 has 15 residues. CDR3 nucleotides: TGTGCCAGCAGCGTTAGCGGAGGTTACACAGATACGCAGTATTTT. Translation gives CASSVSGGYTDTQYF.

This chain links TRBV6-2 or TRBV6-3 with TRBJ1-1; TRBD1 might be the D (5 bases). Germline values: CDR1 MNHEY, CDR2 SVGEGT. Trimming removed 6 bases at V and 0 bases at J, with 11 bases between. This CDR3 has 14 amino acids. The CDR3 loop reads CASSVQALNTEAFF. CDR3 nucleotide sequence: TGTGCCAGCAGCGTACAGGCCTTGAACACTGAAGCTTTCTTT.

The rearrangement links TRBV20-1 to TRBJ1-1, with D tentatively TRBD1 (5 bases). Germline V gives CDR1 DFQATT, CDR2 SNEGSKA (reference sequence). The CDR3 extends over 11 amino acids. The CDR3 here is CSVLLTEEAFF. CDR3 nucleotide sequence: TGCAGCGTGCTGCTGACAGAAGAAGCTTTCTTT.

This clone turned up a few times. The chain employs TRBV19 and TRBJ1-5; unclear D gene. This CDR3 contains 15 residues. CDR1 is LNHDA and CDR2 is SQIVND in the germline V gene (reference sequence). The V end lost 3 bases, the J end lost 1 base, and 10 bases lay between the germline ends. The CDR3 DNA reads as TGTGCCAGTAGTATCCAGGCAGAGAGCAATCAGCCCCAGCATTTT. Amino acids: CASSIQAESNQPQHF.

V usage is TRBV7-6 and J usage is TRBJ2-3; TRBD1 might be the D (5 bases). Germline-derived CDR1 and CDR2 are SGHVS and FNYEAQ. V was trimmed by 5 bases and J by 0 bases, leaving 12 bases between them. The CDR3 length is 15 residues. The CDR3 DNA reads TGTGCCAGCAGCCGAGTAGCAGGGAGCACAGATACGCAGTATTTT. Its protein product is CASSRVAGSTDTQYF.

The chain uses TRBV10-3 and TRBJ1-5; a weak D match, TRBD1 (5 bases). Trimming removed 8 bases from V and 5 bases from J, with 13 bases in between. This CDR3 spans 13 amino acids. Per the germline V gene, CDR1 is ENHRY and CDR2 is SYGVKD. CDR3 bases: TGTGCCATCGGACGGGGGGAAGATCAGCCCCAGCATTTT. It yields the protein CAIGRGEDQPQHF.

The chain links TRBV7-2 to TRBJ1-2; maybe TRBD1 (6 bases). Trimming pared 4 bases from V and 2 bases from J, leaving 11 bases between. The CDR3 length is 14 residues. Per the germline V gene, CDR1 is SGHTA and CDR2 is FQGNSA. The CDR3 protein is CASSSWTENYGYTF. CDR3 in DNA: TGTGCCAGCAGCTCCTGGACAGAGAACTATGGCTACACCTTC.

The rearrangement joins TRBV28 to TRBJ2-7, with 8 nucleotides matching TRBD2. This CDR3 comprises 14 residues. The V gene's germline CDR1 is MDHEN and CDR2 SYDVKM. J lost 12 bases, V lost 5 bases, and 15 bases had no gene match. The CDR3 DNA sequence: TGTGCCAGCAGTCCATCGACTAGCGTGGTCCTCTGGTACTTC. Amino acids: CASSPSTSVVLWYF.

This clone was observed a single time. The gene calls are TRBV6-5 and TRBJ2-1; 9 bases agree with TRBD1. V was clipped by 6 bases and J by 10 bases; unmatched bases: 10. The CDR3 has 14 amino acids. CDR1 is MNHEY and CDR2 is SVGAGI in the germline V gene. The CDR3 DNA is TGTGCCAGCAGGGGGAACAGGGGGCTGTGGGAGCAGTTCTTC. This codes for CASRGNRGLWEQFF.

The CDR3 here is CASGPERVANTGELFF. In DNA form, the CDR3 reads TGTGCTAGTGGTCCGGAGCGGGTCGCGAACACCGGGGAGCTGTTTTTT. The V call is TRBV12-5, the J call TRBJ2-2; weak D call: TRBD2 (6 bases). The CDR3 consists of 16 residues. The V end was cut by 5 bases, the J end by 0 bases, with 13 bases between. Per germline, CDR1 LGHNT and CDR2 FRNRAP.

The genes are TRBV9 and TRBJ2-2; 7 bases align to TRBD1. The V and J ends lost 3 bases and 0 bases, in that order; junction bases with no gene match: 2. Looked up from germline, CDR1 is SGDLS and CDR2 is YYNGEE. The CDR3 has 15 amino acids. The CDR3 spells CASSAGTANTGELFF. The CDR3 DNA follows: TGTGCCAGCAGCGCCGGGACAGCGAACACCGGGGAGCTGTTTTTT.

The J gene is TRBJ1-1, the V gene TRBV18, with 8 bases fitting TRBD1. CDR1 is KGHSH and CDR2 is LQKENI in the germline V gene. The CDR3 has 13 residues. The V and J ends lost 6 bases and 11 bases, in that order; junction bases with no gene match: 11. CDR3 region: CASSPDRGHEAFF. The CDR3 DNA reads TGTGCCAGCTCCCCTGACAGGGGCCATGAGGCTTTCTTT.

This chain connects TRBV3-1 (or the pseudogene TRBV3-2) to TRBJ2-7, with 8 bases lining up with TRBD2. Unmatched junction bases numbered 6, after V lost 0 bases and J lost 5 bases. Per the germline V gene, CDR1 is LGHDT and CDR2 is YNNKEL (reference sequence). The CDR3 is 15 residues long. This CDR3 reads CASSQDQAGVNEQYF. The CDR3 coding sequence is TGTGCCAGCAGCCAAGATCAAGCGGGAGTTAACGAGCAGTACTTC.

This chain joins TRBV24-1 and TRBJ2-3; D call uncertain. CDR3 length: 13 amino acids. CDR1 is KGHDR, CDR2 SFDVKD, per germline. V dropped 3 bases and J dropped 0 bases, with 3 bases sitting between them. As DNA, the CDR3 is TGTGCCACCAGTGATCCTAGCACAGATACGCAGTATTTT. This codes for CATSDPSTDTQYF.

This chain joins TRBV5-4 and TRBJ2-2, with 10 bases that match TRBD2. CDR1 and CDR2 (germline): SGHNT, YYREEE (reference sequence). The V gene end was trimmed by 3 bases and the J gene end by 7 bases; junction bases not matched to a gene: 6. This CDR3 has 15 amino acids. The CDR3 DNA reads TGTGCCAGCAGCTCCCTAGCGGGAGAGAGCGGGGAGCTGTTTTTT. Translated: CASSSLAGESGELFF.

The chain employs TRBV5-4 and TRBJ2-5; D is undetermined. Germline V gives CDR1 SGHNT, CDR2 YYREEE (reference sequence). CDR3 length: 12 residues. The V end was cut by 2 bases, the J end by 4 bases, with 6 bases between. CDR3 amino acids: CASSFFRETQYF. DNA of the CDR3: TGTGCCAGCAGCTTTTTCAGAGAGACCCAGTACTTC. Looking up the rest from reference TRBV5-4 and TRBJ2-5 gives the full variable domain: ETGVTQSPTHLIKTRGQQVTLRCSSQSGHNTVSWYQQALGQGPQFIFQYYREEENGRGNFPPRFSGLQFPNYSSELNVNALELDDSALYLCASSFFRETQYFGPGTRLLVL.

The chain couples TRBV6-5 to TRBJ2-2, with D possibly matching TRBD1 (6 bases). This CDR3 is 14 amino acids long. V was shortened by 6 bases and J by 0 bases, with 8 bases between the two germline ends. In germline, CDR1 is MNHEY, CDR2 SVGAGI. In DNA, the CDR3 is TGTGCCAGCAGGGGGGCAGCGAACACCGGGGAGCTGTTTTTT. This gives the protein CASRGAANTGELFF.

The chain combines TRBV3-1 (or the pseudogene TRBV3-2) with TRBJ1-4, with TRBD1 identical over 7 bases. Germline values: CDR1 LGHDT, CDR2 YNNKEL (reference sequence). V dropped 0 bases and J dropped 11; count of bases not matched to a gene: 3. CDR3 length: 13 amino acids. The CDR3 DNA reads as TGTGCCAGCAGCCAAGATGGCAGGGGGAAACTGTTTTTT. It is translated as CASSQDGRGKLFF.

This chain uses TRBV9 with TRBJ1-1; 9 bases align to TRBD1. The CDR3 extends over 14 amino acids. CDR1 is SGDLS, CDR2 YYNGEE, per germline. The J segment lost 6 bases and the V segment lost 3 bases, leaving 6 bases of the junction unmatched. The DNA for the CDR3 is TGTGCCAGCAGCGGGGGGACAGGGCGTTCTGAAGCTTTCTTT. It specifies CASSGGTGRSEAFF.

J is TRBJ1-2 and V is TRBV6-5; no definite D call. V gave up 6 bases and J gave up 11 bases, with 19 bases separating them. CDR1 and CDR2 from the germline V gene are MNHEY and SVGAGI. The CDR3 spans 13 residues. The CDR3 DNA sequence: TGTGCCAGCAGACTCCACCTTACGAGCGAGTACACCTTC. Translating it yields CASRLHLTSEYTF.

This chain links TRBV24-1 with TRBJ2-5, with 8 bases matching TRBD1. Germline V gene lookup returns CDR1 KGHDR and CDR2 SFDVKD. V was clipped by 5 bases and J by 5 bases; unmatched bases: 9. The CDR3 runs to 15 residues. DNA for the CDR3: TGTGCCACCAGTGCCGCCGGGACAGGTTCTGAGACCCAGTACTTC. Residues: CATSAAGTGSETQYF.

V and J are TRBV7-2 and TRBJ1-5, with TRBD1 matching 7 bases. V lost 5 bases and J lost 5; bases outside the gene matches: 6. The CDR3 length is 14 residues. Germline loops: CDR1 SGHTA, CDR2 FQGNSA. CDR3: CASSPGTVDQPQHF. CDR3 nucleotide sequence: TGTGCCAGCAGCCCTGGGACAGTTGATCAGCCCCAGCATTTT.

The rearrangement uses TRBV6-5 and TRBJ2-1; TRBD1 aligns across 7 bases. The length of the CDR3 is 14 residues. V lost 6 bases and J lost 3; bases outside the gene matches: 5. Looked up from germline, CDR1 is MNHEY and CDR2 is SVGAGI. CDR3 in DNA: TGTGCCAGCAGACCTCGGGACAGCTACAATGAGCAGTTCTTC. It translates to CASRPRDSYNEQFF.

The chain combines TRBV5-6 with TRBJ1-2; TRBD1 matches 12 bases. V lost 3 bases and J lost 3; bases outside the gene matches: 6. Germline V gene data show CDR1 as SGHDT and CDR2 as YYEEEE. The CDR3 consists of 16 residues. The CDR3 region is CASSCRDRGRDYGYTF. The CDR3 bases are TGTGCCAGCAGCTGCCGGGACAGGGGGCGAGACTATGGCTACACCTTC.

The chain uses TRBV14 and TRBJ1-2, with D perhaps matching TRBD1 (5 bases). V shed 4 bases and J shed 4 bases, with 16 bases lying between them. The germline V gene has CDR1 SGHDN and CDR2 FVKESK. This CDR3 has 15 residues. The CDR3 protein is CASSPHLGELYGYTF. As DNA, the CDR3 is TGTGCCAGCAGCCCCCATTTAGGGGAACTCTATGGCTACACCTTC.

This chain connects TRBV2 to TRBJ1-1; 9 bases are shared with TRBD1. The CDR3 contains 12 residues. The germline V gene has CDR1 SNHLY and CDR2 FYNNEI. V lost 5 bases, J lost 11 bases, and 6 bases stayed unmatched. This CDR3 reads CASSRDRESAFF. In nucleotides, the CDR3 is TGTGCCAGCAGTCGGGACAGGGAATCGGCTTTCTTT.

The rearrangement uses TRBV7-2 and TRBJ2-7, with D maybe TRBD1 (5 bases). V was trimmed by 4 bases and J by 5 bases, leaving 12 bases between them. The CDR3 extends over 13 amino acids. Germline loops: CDR1 SGHTA, CDR2 FQGNSA. CDR3 bases: TGTGCCAGCAGCTGGGGCCCAAGGGACGAGCAGTACTTC. It is translated as CASSWGPRDEQYF.

V usage is TRBV4-1 and J usage is TRBJ1-3; 9 bases are shared with TRBD1. The CDR3 loop spans 17 amino acids. With V trimmed by 1 base and J by 4 bases, 8 bases remained unmatched. Germline CDR1 reads MGHRA; CDR2 reads YSYEKL. CDR3 sequence reads: CASSQVGGQGYGNTIYF. CDR3 sequence (DNA): TGCGCCAGCAGCCAAGTAGGGGGACAGGGTTACGGAAACACCATATATTTT.